The 21 T cell receptor beta chains below all came from one sample that was sequenced in a study of blood T cell repertoires in COVID-19. Produced via immunoSEQ multiplex PCR; TCRdb's table is partial and in-frame only. The data contain 150,000 to 200,000 clones, approximately 90% of them singletons. The sample comprised peripheral blood. The receptors come from a man between 18 and 35 years old with acute or convalescent COVID-19.

This chain uses TRBV7-7 with TRBJ1-5, with TRBD1 as a possible D gene (5 bases). Germline CDR1 is SSHAT and CDR2 is FNYEAQ (reference sequence). The CDR3 contains 13 residues. V was pared by 4 bases and J by 5 bases, with 9 bases between. The CDR3 sequence: CASSSGPDQPQHF. Written as DNA, the CDR3 is TGTGCCAGCAGCTCAGGGCCTGATCAGCCCCAGCATTTT.

Worth noting for this clone: The same CDR3 arises from other DNA sequences in this sample as well. This sequence joins TRBV12-3 or TRBV12-4 and TRBJ1-2; 7 nucleotides agree with TRBD1. CDR3 size: 13 residues. V was pared by 6 bases and J by 2 bases, with 3 bases of the junction left unmatched. The CDR3 DNA follows: TGTGCCAGCAGCCTGGGACAGAACTATGGCTACACCTTC. As protein: CASSLGQNYGYTF.

For this clone: Within the sample, other DNA sequences also encode this same CDR3. The V call is TRBV5-1, the J call TRBJ2-5, with unresolved D. This CDR3 spans 14 amino acids. CDR1 is SGHRS, CDR2 YFSETQ, per germline. Trimming removed 0 bases at V and 1 base at J, with 7 bases between. The CDR3 here is CASSLDRSQETQYF. CDR3 DNA sequence: TGCGCCAGCAGCTTGGATCGGTCCCAAGAGACCCAGTACTTC.

The chain combines TRBV2 with TRBJ2-2; D might be TRBD2 (5 bases). V lost 3 bases, J lost 5 bases, and 13 bases lay in between. The CDR3 has 15 amino acids. In germline, CDR1 is SNHLY, CDR2 FYNNEI. The CDR3 loop reads CASSERIGGTGELFF. The CDR3 nucleotides read TGTGCCAGCAGTGAGAGAATTGGCGGGACCGGGGAGCTGTTTTTT.

CDR3: CAWSVGHLNTEAFF. The CDR3 DNA reads TGTGCCTGGAGTGTGGGACACCTGAACACTGAAGCTTTCTTT. The rearrangement joins TRBV30 to TRBJ1-1; tentatively, D is TRBD1 (6 bases). V was shortened by 0 bases and J by 0 bases, with 8 bases between the two germline ends. The CDR3 contains 14 residues. Looked up from germline, CDR1 is GTSNPN and CDR2 is SVGIG (reference sequence).

The chain has TRBV7-9 and TRBJ1-1; D remains ambiguous. Germline V CDR1 and CDR2: SEHNR, FQNEAQ (reference sequence). V lost 5 bases and J 0 bases, leaving 10 bases between the germline ends. CDR3 length: 14 residues. CDR3 in DNA: TGTGCCAGCAGCCTGGGAGCGATGAACACTGAAGCTTTCTTT. Translated, it gives CASSLGAMNTEAFF.

The rearrangement links TRBV19 to TRBJ2-1, with D perhaps matching TRBD1 (6 bases). V was clipped by 2 bases and J by 6 bases, with 8 bases between them. Germline loops: CDR1 LNHDA, CDR2 SQIVND (reference sequence). This CDR3 is 13 amino acids long. The CDR3 sequence: CASSITGINEQFF. The DNA for the CDR3 is TGTGCCAGTAGTATAACAGGGATCAATGAGCAGTTCTTC.

The V gene is TRBV5-4, the J gene TRBJ1-1, with D unclear. The germline V gene has CDR1 SGHNT and CDR2 YYREEE (reference sequence). This CDR3 spans 15 amino acids. Trimming cost V 0 bases and J 1 base, with 10 bases left between them. CDR3 loop: CASSLVPGKNTEAFF. CDR3 nucleotide sequence: TGTGCCAGCAGCTTGGTCCCGGGAAAGAACACTGAAGCTTTCTTT.

This chain's CDR3 is CASSSIGRDRAYEQYF. CDR3 bases: TGTGCCAGCAGCTCAATCGGGCGGGACAGGGCCTACGAGCAGTACTTC. This chain uses TRBV27 with TRBJ2-7; 9 bases align to TRBD1. The V and J ends lost 6 bases and 2 bases, in that order; junction bases with no gene match: 11. CDR1 and CDR2 from the germline V gene are MNHEY and SMNVEV (reference sequence). This CDR3 is built from 16 residues.

The chain combines TRBV6-1 with TRBJ1-2; 9 bases are a match to TRBD1. The CDR3 extends over 16 amino acids. The ends lost 1 base at V and 3 bases at J; junction bases unmatched: 6. Germline values: CDR1 MNHNS, CDR2 SASEGT. CDR3 nucleotides: TGTGCCAGCAGTGAAGTTGGGGGACAGGGTGACTATGGCTACACCTTC. Residues: CASSEVGGQGDYGYTF.

The V gene is TRBV11-2, the J gene TRBJ1-2; D is perhaps TRBD1 (5 bases). The germline CDR1 and CDR2 sequences are SGHAT and FQNNGV. Trimming shortened V by 5 bases and J by 2 bases, and 15 bases separated the two germline ends. The CDR3 is 15 residues long. CDR3: CASSPIGGLNYGYTF. DNA for the CDR3: TGTGCCAGCAGCCCCATCGGGGGGTTGAACTATGGCTACACCTTC.

CDR3 sequence (DNA): TGTGCCAGCAGACCGACAGTACAAGAGACCCAGTACTTC. Translating it yields CASRPTVQETQYF. The chain recombines TRBV27 with TRBJ2-5, with a possible D match to TRBD1 (5 bases). CDR1 MNHEY and CDR2 SMNVEV come from the germline V gene (reference sequence). V lost 6 bases and J 2 bases, leaving 10 bases between the germline ends. The CDR3 sequence is 13 residues long.

V gene TRBV4-1 combines with J gene TRBJ2-7; D is perhaps TRBD1 (6 bases). The germline CDR1 and CDR2 sequences are MGHRA and YSYEKL. This CDR3 has 16 amino acids. V was trimmed by 1 base and J by 1 base, leaving 14 bases between them. Here the CDR3 reads CASSQGPDRPSYEQYF. The DNA of the CDR3 is TGCGCCAGCAGCCAAGGACCGGACAGACCGTCCTACGAGCAGTACTTC.

This clone has just one count. This chain links TRBV27 with TRBJ2-3; 8 bases fit TRBD1. There are 13 residues in the CDR3. CDR1 and CDR2 from the germline V gene are MNHEY and SMNVEV (reference sequence). Trimming cost V 8 bases and J 0 bases; bases outside gene matches: 1. The CDR3 region is CASGQGSTDTQYF. For the CDR3, the DNA is TGTGCCAGCGGACAGGGTAGCACAGATACGCAGTATTTT.

The chain joins TRBV12-3 or TRBV12-4 to TRBJ1-4, with 9 nucleotides matching TRBD1. Germline trimming cut 6 bases from V and 8 bases from J; bases unmatched to any gene: 4. The CDR3 length is 13 residues. The CDR3 DNA reads as TGTGCCAGCAGGGGACAGGGTGACGAAAAACTGTTTTTT. Its translation is CASRGQGDEKLFF.

This chain connects TRBV5-1 to TRBJ1-2, with 10 nucleotides matching TRBD1. Trimming removed 4 bases from V and 2 bases from J; junction bases left unmatched: 2. This CDR3 has 14 residues. Germline CDR1 and CDR2: SGHRS and YFSETQ. The CDR3 spells CASSVTGGNYGYTF. The CDR3 nucleotides are TGCGCCAGCAGCGTGACAGGGGGCAACTATGGCTACACCTTC.

This chain links TRBV27 with TRBJ2-3; D ambiguous. The ends were cut back, 2 bases at V and 6 bases at J, with 9 bases in the middle. This CDR3 is 13 amino acids long. Germline CDR1 and CDR2: MNHEY and SMNVEV (reference sequence). The CDR3 DNA is TGTGCCAGCAGTTTAGGAGCCACGGATACGCAGTATTTT. It yields the protein CASSLGATDTQYF.

The J gene is TRBJ1-4, the V gene TRBV19; TRBD1 aligns across 7 bases. V trimming: 3 bases; J trimming: 3 bases; junction bases outside the gene matches: 7. Germline CDR1 and CDR2: LNHDA and SQIVND (reference sequence). CDR3 length equals 16 residues. The CDR3 loop is CASSIDTGEANEKLFF. The CDR3 region has the DNA TGTGCCAGTAGTATTGACACAGGGGAGGCTAATGAAAAACTGTTTTTT.

This clone was seen a single time. This rearrangement joins TRBV7-9 to TRBJ1-6; D is unresolved. V was pared by 6 bases and J by 4 bases, with 13 bases between. The CDR3 is made up of 15 amino acids. CDR1 and CDR2 (germline): SEHNR, FQNEAQ (reference sequence). The CDR3 nucleotides read TGTGCCAGCAGTCCGGACGGACTATATAATTCACCCCTCCACTTT. Translation gives CASSPDGLYNSPLHF.

The CDR3 DNA sequence: TGTGCCAGCAGCGTACAACAGCAGTACAATGAGCAGTTCTTC. Protein product: CASSVQQQYNEQFF. V and J are TRBV9 and TRBJ2-1; D is unclear. The CDR3 extends over 14 amino acids. Between the trimmed V and J ends, which lost 1 base and 4 bases, there was a span of 9 bases. Germline V gene lookup returns CDR1 SGDLS and CDR2 YYNGEE.

J is TRBJ2-7 and V is TRBV9, with 8 bases aligning to TRBD1. The V and J ends lost 4 bases and 3 bases, in that order; junction bases with no gene match: 12. The V gene's germline CDR1 is SGDLS and CDR2 YYNGEE. This CDR3 has 16 residues. The CDR3 loop reads CASSPGQGRSSYEQYF. The CDR3 DNA follows: TGTGCCAGCAGCCCTGGACAGGGAAGGTCCAGCTACGAGCAGTACTTC. Full variable domain (missing parts from reference TRBV9 and TRBJ2-7): DSGVTQTPKHLITATGQRVTLRCSPRSGDLSVYWYQQSLDQGLQFLIQYYNGEERAKGNILERFSAQQFPDLHSELNLSSLELGDSALYFCASSPGQGRSSYEQYFGPGTRLTVT.